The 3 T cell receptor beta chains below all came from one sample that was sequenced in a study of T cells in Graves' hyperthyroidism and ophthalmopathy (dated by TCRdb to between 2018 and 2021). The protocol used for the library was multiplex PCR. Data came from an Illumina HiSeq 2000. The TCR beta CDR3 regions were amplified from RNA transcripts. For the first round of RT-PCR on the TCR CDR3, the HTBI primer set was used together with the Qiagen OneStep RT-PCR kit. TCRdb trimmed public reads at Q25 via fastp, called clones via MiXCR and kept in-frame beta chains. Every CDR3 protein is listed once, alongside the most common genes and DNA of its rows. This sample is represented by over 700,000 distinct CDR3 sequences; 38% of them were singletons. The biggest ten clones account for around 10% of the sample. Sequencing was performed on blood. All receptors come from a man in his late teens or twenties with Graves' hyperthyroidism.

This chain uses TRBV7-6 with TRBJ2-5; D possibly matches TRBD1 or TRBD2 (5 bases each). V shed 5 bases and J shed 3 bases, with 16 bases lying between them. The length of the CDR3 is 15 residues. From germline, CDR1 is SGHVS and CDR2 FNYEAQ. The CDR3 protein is CASSRDPRDKETQYF. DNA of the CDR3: TGTGCCAGCAGCAGGGACCCACGGGATAAAGAGACCCAGTACTTC. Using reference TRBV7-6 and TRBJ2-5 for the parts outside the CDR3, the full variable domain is GAGVSQSPRYKVTKRGQDVALRCDPISGHVSLYWYRQALGQGPEFLTYFNYEAQQDKSGLPNDRFSAERPEGSISTLTIQRTEQRDSAMYRCASSRDPRDKETQYFGPGTRLLVL.

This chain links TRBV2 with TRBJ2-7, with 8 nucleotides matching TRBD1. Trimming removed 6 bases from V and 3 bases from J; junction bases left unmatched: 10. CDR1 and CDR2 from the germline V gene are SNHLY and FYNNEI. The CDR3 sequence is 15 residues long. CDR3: CASSKPGQVDYEQYF. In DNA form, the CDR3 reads TGTGCCAGCAGCAAACCGGGACAGGTGGACTACGAGCAGTACTTC.

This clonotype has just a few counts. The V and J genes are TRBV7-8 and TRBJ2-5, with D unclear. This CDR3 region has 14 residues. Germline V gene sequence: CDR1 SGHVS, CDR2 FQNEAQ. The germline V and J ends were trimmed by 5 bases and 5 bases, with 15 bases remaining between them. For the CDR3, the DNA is TGTGCCAGCAGCCGCCATTCTAGTCCGGAGACCCAGTACTTC. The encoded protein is CASSRHSSPETQYF.